This TCR beta chain originates from a study of T cells after posttransplantation cyclophosphamide. Study-level results: Donor-recipient repertoire similarity was low at 1-2 months, rising over year one. Tissue-infiltrating T cells from skin or gut overlapped little with blood T cells. Recipient CMV seropositivity and CMV reactivation strongly tracked TRB clonality.

Note on this clone: Its antigen remains unidentified.

Produced via immunoSEQ multiplex PCR; TCRdb's table is partial and in-frame only. The sample includes some 30,000 clones, more than 85% seen only once; the top ten take around 0.1%. This CDR3 region has 13 residues. Germline CDR1 reads SEHNR; CDR2 reads FQNEAQ (reference sequence). Trimming took 5 bases from V and 7 from J; bases not matched to a gene: 7. Cells defined as naive were viable CD3+CD4+ or CD3+CD8+ and CCR7+CD45RA+CD45RO-CD95-CD27+CD28+. Peripheral blood was collected from the related graft donor on the marrow donation day. The origin of this receptor is a man aged 30 to 45 in good health and a related stem cell transplant donor. This chain joins TRBV7-9 and TRBJ1-1; 7 nucleotides line up with TRBD1. The sequenced material came from naive CD4+ T cells sorted from blood. The chain's CDR3 is CASSIKGGGEAFF. The CDR3 DNA reads TGTGCCAGCAGCATCAAAGGGGGCGGTGAAGCTTTCTTT.